Below are 5 T cell receptor beta chains sequenced from a single sample in a study of chronic HIV infection and antiretroviral therapy. Each CDR3 protein is one row after TCRdb ran MiXCR on the 5' RACE reads. The sample has more than 30,000 distinct CDR3 sequences; more than 7.5% are singletons. The specimen sequenced was peripheral blood. Receptor source: an adult who had HIV and had not received antiretroviral therapy, or was an uninfected healthy control (not recorded which).

With respect to this clonotype: This clone may be a read error of a much larger clone one base away. The genes are TRBV5-1 and TRBJ1-1, with 7 bases lining up with TRBD1. Germline V CDR1 and CDR2: SGHRS, YFSETQ. There are 14 residues in the CDR3. Trimming removed 3 bases from V and 4 bases from J; junction bases left unmatched: 6. The CDR3 reads CASSYGQAITEAFF. CDR3 coding DNA: TGCGCCAGCAGCTACGGACAGGCAATCACTGAAGCTTTCTTT.

This clonotype has a handful of counts. This sequence joins TRBV10-3 and TRBJ2-7, with no clear D. V dropped 0 bases and J dropped 2 bases, with 2 bases sitting between them. The CDR3 has 12 amino acids. The germline V gene has CDR1 ENHRY and CDR2 SYGVKD. In DNA, the CDR3 is TGTGCCATCAGTGAGTCGGCCTACGAGCAGTACTTC. Amino acids: CAISESAYEQYF.

Within the sample, this clonotype is medium-sized (0.01 to 0.1%). The J gene is TRBJ2-1, the V gene TRBV10-2; perhaps TRBD2 as D (6 bases). V was clipped by 2 bases and J by 4 bases, with 6 bases between them. The CDR3 has 13 amino acids. Germline CDR1 is WSHSY and CDR2 is SAAADI. CDR3 amino acids: CASSEREYNEQFF. CDR3 DNA sequence: TGCGCCAGCAGTGAGCGGGAGTACAATGAGCAGTTCTTC.

The V gene is TRBV4-2, the J gene TRBJ1-1; possible D gene TRBD1, 5 bases. This CDR3 contains 15 residues. Germline V gene data show CDR1 as LGHNA and CDR2 as YNFKEQ. The V end was cut by 0 bases, the J end by 1 base, with 9 bases between. In DNA form, the CDR3 reads TGTGCCAGCAGCCAAGATACAGGACAGAACACTGAAGCTTTCTTT. Translation: CASSQDTGQNTEAFF.

This clonotype was detected many times. The rearrangement links TRBV10-3 to TRBJ2-5; D gene uncertain. This CDR3 has 13 amino acids. V lost 6 bases and J 2 bases, leaving 10 bases between the germline ends. CDR1 ENHRY and CDR2 SYGVKD come from the germline V gene. Here the CDR3 reads CAIRGVGQETQYF. As DNA, the CDR3 is TGTGCCATCAGAGGTGTAGGTCAAGAGACCCAGTACTTC.